A selection of T cell receptor beta chains follows, all from one sample in a study of cytomegalovirus exposure and HLA in healthy donors. Repertoires were generated with immunoSEQ multiplex PCR, while TCRdb's copy carries only in-frame clones and drops some. The table shows under 200,000 clones, with 84% occurring only once. The sample was PBMCs. Receptors were obtained from a boy between 2 and 10 years old in good health and CMV-seronegative. CDR3s include the opening cysteine and the closing phenylalanine or tryptophan. A D gene is named only where the DNA matches it firmly. Only some rows state a clone size, as once, few, many or a class for expanded clones.

j_gene	abundance	d_gene	v_gene	CDR3aa	CDR3nt
TRBJ1-1	NA	NA	TRBV19	CASSIDSPGLQNTEAFF	TGTGCCAGTAGTATAGACTCCCCGGGACTTCAGAACACTGAAGCTTTCTTT
TRBJ1-5	NA	NA	TRBV10-1	CASWGGSANQPQHF	TGCGCCAGCTGGGGAGGGTCAGCCAATCAGCCCCAGCATTTT
TRBJ1-3	NA	NA	TRBV5-1	CASSLAGVPGNTIYF	TGCGCCAGCAGCTTGGCGGGAGTTCCTGGAAACACCATATATTTT
TRBJ2-7	NA	NA	TRBV28	CASSVTGTSYEQYF	TGTGCCAGCAGCGTAACAGGAACCTCCTACGAGCAGTACTTC
TRBJ1-4	few	NA	TRBV6-5	CASSDRWKTEKLFF	TGTGCCAGCAGTGACAGGTGGAAAACTGAAAAACTGTTTTTT
TRBJ2-7	NA	NA	TRBV1	CTSRWDREDEQYF	TGCACCAGCAGATGGGACAGGGAGGACGAGCAGTACTTC
TRBJ1-1	NA	NA	TRBV10-1	CASSDSFRVGAANTEAFF	TGCGCCAGCAGTGATTCGTTTCGGGTAGGGGCTGCGAACACTGAAGCTTTCTTT
TRBJ2-7	NA	TRBD1	TRBV18	CASSNRGQGNSYEQYF	TGTGCCAGCTCAAACCGCGGACAGGGTAATTCCTACGAGCAGTACTTC
TRBJ2-7	NA	TRBD2	TRBV7-3	CASSLSSGSSYEQYF	TGTGCCAGCAGCTTATCTAGCGGGAGCTCCTACGAGCAGTACTTC
TRBJ2-7	NA	NA	TRBV6-1	CASSAFLQGDDEQYF	TGTGCCAGCAGTGCATTTTTACAGGGTGACGACGAGCAGTACTTC
TRBJ1-2	NA	NA	TRBV5-4	CASSGLRQGVGYGYTF	TGTGCCAGCAGCGGGCTTCGGCAGGGTGTTGGGTATGGCTACACCTTC
TRBJ1-2	once	TRBD1	TRBV10-1	CASSPGQGTYGYTF	TGCGCCAGCAGCCCGGGACAGGGCACCTATGGCTACACCTTC
TRBJ2-1	NA	NA	TRBV27	CASSFVARYNEQFF	TGTGCCAGCAGTTTTGTAGCGCGCTACAATGAGCAGTTCTTC
TRBJ2-1	NA	TRBD2	TRBV18	CASSRPVAGGPYNEQFF	TGTGCCAGCTCACGACCCGTAGCGGGAGGGCCCTACAATGAGCAGTTCTTC
TRBJ2-1	NA	NA	TRBV28	CASSLGGLEQFF	TGTGCCAGCAGTTTAGGGGGACTTGAGCAGTTCTTC
TRBJ1-5	NA	NA	TRBV2	CASSGYTLLSQPQHF	TGTGCCAGCAGTGGGTACACCCTTCTCTCTCAGCCCCAGCATTTT
TRBJ2-1	NA	NA	TRBV10-3	CAIRGTWRVNEQFF	TGTGCCATCAGGGGGACTTGGAGAGTTAATGAGCAGTTCTTC
TRBJ2-5	NA	TRBD2	TRBV5-4	CASSLTSGTQETQYF	TGTGCCAGCAGCTTGACTAGCGGGACCCAAGAGACCCAGTACTTC
TRBJ2-1	NA	TRBD2	TRBV5-4	CASSLGLAGRRNEQFF	TGTGCCAGCAGCCTGGGACTAGCGGGCCGTCGGAATGAGCAGTTCTTC
TRBJ1-5	NA	NA	TRBV30	CAWTADYNQPQHF	TGTGCCTGGACCGCAGATTATAATCAGCCCCAGCATTTT
TRBJ2-7	NA	TRBD1	TRBV6-1	CASRWTGNYEQYF	TGTGCCAGCAGGTGGACAGGGAACTACGAGCAGTACTTC
TRBJ2-4	NA	NA	TRBV30	CACSRGALAKNIQYF	TGTGCCTGTTCGCGCGGGGCTTTAGCCAAAAACATTCAGTACTTC
TRBJ2-2	NA	NA	TRBV15	CATSRDVRDYTGELFF	TGTGCCACCAGCAGAGACGTCAGGGACTACACCGGGGAGCTGTTTTTT
TRBJ2-3	NA	TRBD2	TRBV19	CASSIANEREGRDTQYF	TGTGCCAGTAGTATAGCCAACGAGCGGGAGGGCCGAGATACGCAGTATTTT
TRBJ2-6	NA	NA	TRBV29-1	CSVGDGKGSGANVLTF	TGCAGCGTTGGCGACGGGAAGGGCTCTGGGGCCAACGTCCTGACTTTC
TRBJ1-5	NA	TRBD1	TRBV19	CASSPGRQGASNQPQHF	TGTGCCAGTAGTCCCGGCCGACAGGGGGCGAGCAATCAGCCCCAGCATTTT
TRBJ2-3	NA	NA	TRBV5-4	CASSFGGPSTDTQYF	TGTGCCAGCAGCTTCGGCGGCCCAAGCACAGATACGCAGTATTTT
TRBJ2-7	NA	NA	TRBV15	CATSRTSYSYEQYF	TGTGCCACCAGCAGGACTTCTTACTCCTACGAGCAGTACTTC
TRBJ2-1	NA	NA	TRBV6-5	CASSPGLSHEQFF	TGTGCCAGCAGTCCGGGACTCAGCCATGAGCAGTTCTTC
TRBJ1-1	NA	NA	TRBV7-9	CATKLGPEAFF	TGTGCCACCAAGTTGGGCCCGGAAGCTTTCTTT
TRBJ2-6	NA	NA	TRBV5-4	CASSLLGPSSGANVLTF	TGTGCCAGCAGCTTGTTGGGGCCTAGCTCTGGGGCCAACGTCCTGACTTTC
TRBJ1-2	NA	NA	TRBV18	CASSPAKLSYGYTF	TGTGCCAGCTCACCAGCGAAGTTAAGCTATGGCTACACCTTC
TRBJ1-5	NA	NA	TRBV29-1	CSVGGRASNQPQHF	TGCAGCGTTGGCGGGAGGGCAAGCAATCAGCCCCAGCATTTT
TRBJ1-1	NA	NA	TRBV4-1	CASSRFGGGTEAFF	TGCGCCAGCAGCCGCTTTGGGGGAGGCACTGAAGCTTTCTTT
TRBJ2-5	NA	TRBD2	TRBV4-1	CASSQESLRLAGGQETQYF	TGCGCCAGCAGCCAAGAGAGCTTAAGGCTAGCGGGAGGCCAAGAGACCCAGTACTTC
TRBJ2-2	NA	TRBD2	TRBV2	CASRMASGRRLANTGELFF	TGTGCCAGCAGGATGGCTAGCGGGAGGAGGCTAGCGAACACCGGGGAGCTGTTTTTT
TRBJ2-1	NA	TRBD2	TRBV28	CASSFWFLAGIRSYNEQFF	TGTGCCAGCAGTTTTTGGTTTCTAGCGGGAATACGCTCCTACAATGAGCAGTTCTTC
TRBJ2-1	NA	NA	TRBV28	CASSAPRRGGYNEQFF	TGTGCCAGCAGTGCCCCACGGAGGGGAGGCTACAATGAGCAGTTCTTC
TRBJ1-1	NA	TRBD1	TRBV5-1	CASSSFGTANTEAFF	TGCGCCAGCAGCTCGTTCGGGACAGCGAACACTGAAGCTTTCTTT
TRBJ2-5	NA	TRBD1	TRBV7-6	CASSLVWGTGEETQYF	TGTGCCAGCAGCTTAGTTTGGGGTACAGGGGAGGAGACCCAGTACTTC
TRBJ2-1	NA	TRBD2	TRBV11-1	CASSWSGSRGNEQFF	TGTGCCAGCAGCTGGAGCGGGAGTCGGGGCAATGAGCAGTTCTTC
TRBJ2-7	NA	TRBD1	TRBV11-1	CASSRDSVYEQYF	TGTGCCAGCAGCCGGGACAGTGTATACGAGCAGTACTTC
TRBJ2-1	NA	TRBD2	TRBV19	CASSPLLAGGYNEQFF	TGTGCCAGTAGTCCCTTACTAGCGGGAGGATACAATGAGCAGTTCTTC